This T cell receptor (beta chain) was identified during a study of blood T cells in healthy people across ages. The germline V gene has CDR1 SEHNR and CDR2 FQNEAQ (reference sequence). V was shortened by 4 bases and J by 5 bases, with 14 bases between the two germline ends. The CDR3 loop spans 14 amino acids. Combining a sample-barcoded 5' primer with a J-beta primer mix, a second PCR ran for 7 to 11 cycles. TCRdb fed the 5' RACE reads into MiXCR, producing one record per CDR3 protein. The sample holds 2 million or so distinct CDR3 sequences, around 48% seen once. The TCR originated in a middle-aged woman in good health. The chain uses TRBV7-9 and TRBJ1-2; weak D call: TRBD1 (5 bases). Sequencing used blood. The chain's CDR3 is CASSYPGAGYGYTF. The CDR3, as DNA: TGTGCCAGCAGCTACCCCGGGGCAGGGTATGGCTACACCTTC.